These 13 T cell receptor beta chains were sequenced from one sample in a study of radiotherapy plus CTLA-4 blockade in lung cancer. The method was immunoSEQ multiplex PCR; TCRdb's version includes in-frame clones alone and lacks a portion of them. The table lists around 110,000 clones, 85% of them singletons. Sequenced material: peripheral blood, taken from a patient treated with radiotherapy plus ipilimumab. These receptors came from a human donor with non-small cell lung cancer that progressed on radiotherapy plus ipilimumab. Some clones in this sample may be carry-over from other donors' samples.

The V call is TRBV18, the J call TRBJ1-1, with a tentative D call TRBD1 (5 bases). Germline CDR1 is KGHSH and CDR2 is LQKENI. V gave up 0 bases and J gave up 1 base, with 15 bases separating them. This CDR3 has 17 residues. The CDR3 sequence: CASSPPSLLGGNTEAFF. As DNA, the CDR3 is TGTGCCAGCTCACCACCCTCTCTTTTGGGGGGGAACACTGAAGCTTTCTTT.

The rearrangement links TRBV11-3 to TRBJ2-7, with D uncertain. The CDR3 extends over 13 amino acids. The germline V gene has CDR1 SGHNT and CDR2 YENEEA. Trimming took 2 bases from V and 1 from J, leaving 6 bases between them. In nucleotides, the CDR3 is TGTGCCAGCAGCTTAACAGATTCCTACGAGCAGTACTTC. Protein: CASSLTDSYEQYF.

The rearrangement joins TRBV30 to TRBJ2-5; TRBD2 is a possible D gene (7 bases). V lost 0 bases and J lost 8, with 13 bases in between. The germline V gene encodes CDR1 GTSNPN and CDR2 SVGIG (reference sequence). The CDR3 runs to 13 residues. The chain's CDR3 is CAWSVKGGGTQYF. The CDR3 nucleotides are TGTGCCTGGAGTGTAAAGGGGGGGGGTACCCAGTACTTC.

The genes are TRBV4-3 and TRBJ1-2, with 8 bases matching TRBD1. The CDR3 consists of 14 residues. The germline V gene encodes CDR1 LGHNA and CDR2 YSLEER. J was trimmed by 2 bases and V by 4 bases; bases with no gene match: 3. The CDR3 loop is CASSRRQGNYGYTF. CDR3 nucleotides: TGCGCCAGCAGCCGTAGACAGGGGAACTATGGCTACACCTTC.

The chain carries TRBV18 and TRBJ2-2; possible D gene TRBD1, 6 bases. Trimming cost V 5 bases and J 4 bases, with 11 bases left between them. Germline V gene sequence: CDR1 KGHSH, CDR2 LQKENI. This CDR3 has 14 amino acids. The CDR3 DNA reads TGTGCCAGCTCAGAGGACAGAAGCACCGGGGAGCTGTTTTTT. Translated: CASSEDRSTGELFF. Supplemented by reference TRBV18 and TRBJ2-2, the full variable domain reads NAGVMQNPRHLVRRRGQEARLRCSPMKGHSHVYWYRQLPEEGLKFMVYLQKENIIDESGMPKERFSAEFPKEGPSILRIQQVVRGDSAAYFCASSEDRSTGELFFGEGSRLTVL.

V gene TRBV7-6 combines with J gene TRBJ1-4; the D gene is possibly TRBD1 (6 bases). The CDR3 is 14 amino acids. Germline loops: CDR1 SGHVS, CDR2 FNYEAQ. The ends were cut back, 8 bases at V and 0 bases at J, with 10 bases in the middle. DNA of the CDR3: TGTGCCAGCGCGAGGGGGACAACTAATGAAAAACTGTTTTTT. This codes for CASARGTTNEKLFF.

This clone was seen once. The chain recombines TRBV29-1 with TRBJ2-7, with unresolved D. CDR1 is SQVTM and CDR2 is ANQGSEA in the germline V gene. Trimming removed 5 bases at V and 3 bases at J, with 5 bases between. The CDR3 runs to 10 residues. In DNA form, the CDR3 reads TGCAGCGTTTTGGACTACGAGCAGTACTTC. This codes for CSVLDYEQYF.

The V gene is TRBV5-6, the J gene TRBJ2-7; D remains ambiguous. V lost 4 bases to trimming and J lost 2 bases, with 10 bases between them. The CDR3 is 13 amino acids. The germline V gene encodes CDR1 SGHDT and CDR2 YYEEEE. The CDR3 sequence: CASSLGEAYEQYF. Here the CDR3 DNA reads TGTGCCAGCAGCCTTGGAGAAGCCTACGAGCAGTACTTC.

The rearrangement uses TRBV28 and TRBJ2-7, with 11 bases lining up with TRBD2. Germline assignment: CDR1 MDHEN and CDR2 SYDVKM. Losses at the gene ends were 6 bases for V and 0 bases for J; bases not matched to a gene: 4. The CDR3 contains 15 residues. The CDR3 DNA is TGTGCCAGCAGACGACTAGCGGGATTCTCCTACGAGCAGTACTTC. This sequence encodes CASRRLAGFSYEQYF.

V and J are TRBV2 and TRBJ1-6; 9 bases fit TRBD1. Germline values: CDR1 SNHLY, CDR2 FYNNEI. The CDR3 contains 15 residues. V dropped 7 bases and J dropped 7; count of bases not matched to a gene: 8. This CDR3 reads CASNIQGARNSPLHF. Here the CDR3 DNA reads TGTGCCAGCAACATACAGGGGGCGCGGAATTCACCCCTCCACTTT.

The rearrangement joins TRBV9 to TRBJ1-2, with D tentatively TRBD1 (5 bases). Germline V gene data show CDR1 as SGDLS and CDR2 as YYNGEE. This CDR3 is 14 amino acids long. V lost 3 bases and J 5 bases, leaving 14 bases between the germline ends. DNA for the CDR3: TGTGCCAGCAGCGGGGGGATTACCCTATATGGCTACACCTTC. Protein product: CASSGGITLYGYTF. The variable domain in full, completed from reference TRBV9 and TRBJ1-2, reads DSGVTQTPKHLITATGQRVTLRCSPRSGDLSVYWYQQSLDQGLQFLIQYYNGEERAKGNILERFSAQQFPDLHSELNLSSLELGDSALYFCASSGGITLYGYTFGSGTRLTVV.

The V and J genes are TRBV4-2 and TRBJ2-6; the D is unclear. The CDR3 is 17 amino acids. Per germline, CDR1 LGHNA and CDR2 YNFKEQ. Trimming stripped 4 bases from V and 3 bases from J, with 16 bases between. For the CDR3, the DNA is TGTGCCAGCAGCCCGAGAGGAAATTCCTTTGGGGCCAACGTCCTGACTTTC. Residues: CASSPRGNSFGANVLTF.

Turning to this clone: The sample contains more than one DNA sequence encoding this CDR3. V and J are TRBV2 and TRBJ1-5; D unresolved. The germline CDR1 and CDR2 sequences are SNHLY and FYNNEI. V gave up 4 bases and J gave up 5 bases, with 6 bases separating them. The CDR3 contains 12 residues. The CDR3 sequence: CASSGGDQPQHF. CDR3 DNA sequence: TGTGCCAGCAGTGGGGGAGATCAGCCCCAGCATTTT.